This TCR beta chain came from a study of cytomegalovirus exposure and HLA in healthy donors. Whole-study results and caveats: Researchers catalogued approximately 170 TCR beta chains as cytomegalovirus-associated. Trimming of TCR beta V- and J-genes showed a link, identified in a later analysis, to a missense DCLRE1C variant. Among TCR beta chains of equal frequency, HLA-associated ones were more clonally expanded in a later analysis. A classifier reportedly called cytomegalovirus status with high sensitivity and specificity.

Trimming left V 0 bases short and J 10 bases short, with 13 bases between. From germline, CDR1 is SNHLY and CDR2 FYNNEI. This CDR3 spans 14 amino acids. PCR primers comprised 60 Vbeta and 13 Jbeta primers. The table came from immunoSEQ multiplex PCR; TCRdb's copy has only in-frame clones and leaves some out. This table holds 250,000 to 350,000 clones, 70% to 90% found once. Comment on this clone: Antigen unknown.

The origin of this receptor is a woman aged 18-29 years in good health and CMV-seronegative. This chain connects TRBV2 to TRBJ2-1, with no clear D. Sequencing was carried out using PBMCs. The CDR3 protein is CASSEAQFPLEQFF. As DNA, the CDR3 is TGTGCCAGCAGTGAAGCCCAGTTCCCCCTCGAGCAGTTCTTC.